Shown below are 17 T cell receptor beta chains from a single sample sequenced in a study of blood T cell repertoires in COVID-19. Clones were read by immunoSEQ multiplex PCR, and TCRdb kept only the in-frame ones, dropping some. Of fewer than 20,000 clones in the sample, approximately 80% were seen once. The sample consisted of peripheral blood. These receptors were taken from an elderly man with active COVID-19.

This chain uses TRBV7-2 with TRBJ2-1, with TRBD1 identical over 11 bases. The trim removed 4 bases at V and 3 bases at J, leaving 2 bases unmatched. The CDR3 sequence is 15 residues long. CDR1 SGHTA and CDR2 FQGNSA come from the germline V gene. CDR3 region: CASSSGQGGYNEQFF. The CDR3 DNA follows: TGTGCCAGCAGCTCGGGACAGGGGGGCTACAATGAGCAGTTCTTC.

This sequence joins TRBV5-1 and TRBJ2-5; D may be TRBD2 (6 bases). The CDR3 runs 15 residues. Between the trimmed V and J ends, which lost 4 bases and 0 bases, there was a span of 13 bases. Germline V gene data show CDR1 as SGHRS and CDR2 as YFSETQ. This chain's CDR3 is CASSRTGLDQETQYF. For the CDR3, the DNA is TGCGCCAGCAGCCGCACGGGACTCGACCAAGAGACCCAGTACTTC.

The chain is built from TRBV25-1 and TRBJ1-2; 9 bases fit TRBD1. CDR3 length: 14 amino acids. The junction had 5 bases not matched to a gene; V was cut back by 2 bases and J by 7 bases. The germline V gene has CDR1 MGHDK and CDR2 SYGVNS. The CDR3 DNA reads as TGTGCCAGCAGTGAAGGGGACAGGGTCGCTGGCTACACCTTC. This codes for CASSEGDRVAGYTF.

The V call is TRBV23-1, the J call TRBJ2-3; 7 positions agree with TRBD2. TRBV23-1 is filed as an ORF, its function uncertain. Trimming removed 10 bases from V and 2 bases from J; junction bases left unmatched: 12. The CDR3 covers 15 residues. The CDR3 here is CAINGLSGNTDTQYF. As DNA, the CDR3 is TGCGCCATCAATGGACTAAGCGGGAACACAGATACGCAGTATTTT.

The rearrangement uses TRBV7-8 and TRBJ2-2; D perhaps matches TRBD2 (6 bases). CDR1 is SGHVS and CDR2 is FQNEAQ in the germline V gene. Trimming removed 3 bases at V and 6 bases at J, with 20 bases between. The CDR3 runs to 17 residues. CDR3 sequence reads: CASSFPTRDSVPGELFF. In nucleotides, the CDR3 is TGTGCCAGCAGCTTTCCTACCCGGGACTCTGTGCCCGGGGAGCTGTTTTTT. The variable domain in full, completed from reference TRBV7-8 and TRBJ2-2, reads GAGVSQSPRYKVAKRGQDVALRCDPISGHVSLFWYQQALGQGPEFLTYFQNEAQLDKSGLPSDRFFAERPEGSVSTLKIQRTQQEDSAVYLCASSFPTRDSVPGELFFGEGSRLTVL.

V usage is TRBV6-6 and J usage is TRBJ2-7; 8 bases align to TRBD1. Germline V lookup: CDR1 MNHNY, CDR2 SVGAGI (reference sequence). Trimming cost V 6 bases and J 0 bases; bases outside gene matches: 4. The CDR3 contains 14 residues. The CDR3 nucleotides read TGTGCCAGCAGCGAGGGACAGGCCTCCTACGAGCAGTACTTC. It translates to CASSEGQASYEQYF.

V gene TRBV12-3 or TRBV12-4 combines with J gene TRBJ1-1; possible D gene TRBD1, 6 bases. V lost 3 bases and J 7 bases, leaving 12 bases between the germline ends. The CDR3 is made up of 13 amino acids. CDR3 sequence reads: CASSLSGQSEAFF. Here the CDR3 DNA reads TGTGCCAGCAGTTTGTCGGGACAAAGTGAAGCTTTCTTT.

The rearrangement links TRBV6-6 to TRBJ2-1, with a weak D call TRBD1 (5 bases). Germline V gene sequence: CDR1 MNHNY, CDR2 SVGAGI (reference sequence). This CDR3 contains 14 residues. Between the trimmed V and J ends, which lost 4 bases and 1 base, there was a span of 8 bases. CDR3 bases: TGTGCCAGCAGTTGGCAGGGTTCCTACAATGAGCAGTTCTTC. This translates into CASSWQGSYNEQFF.

This clone was observed a single time. The chain carries TRBV28 and TRBJ2-1; perhaps TRBD2 as D (5 bases). The CDR3 has 14 residues. Deletions cut 6 bases from V and 2 bases from J, with 11 bases between. Germline V gene sequence: CDR1 MDHEN, CDR2 SYDVKM. As DNA, the CDR3 is TGTGCCAGCAGCCCGTCCGGGGCCTACAATGAGCAGTTCTTC. It yields the protein CASSPSGAYNEQFF.

The V call is TRBV5-1, the J call TRBJ2-6; D is unresolved. Germline values: CDR1 SGHRS, CDR2 YFSETQ. The germline V and J ends were trimmed by 0 bases and 1 base, with 5 bases remaining between them. This CDR3 has 15 amino acids. The CDR3: CASSLAPSGANVLTF. CDR3 DNA: TGCGCCAGCAGCTTGGCCCCGTCTGGGGCCAACGTCCTGACTTTC. The entire variable domain, with the rest obtained from reference TRBV5-1 and TRBJ2-6, is as follows: KAGVTQTPRYLIKTRGQQVTLSCSPISGHRSVSWYQQTPGQGLQFLFEYFSETQRNKGNFPGRFSGRQFSNSRSEMNVSTLELGDSALYLCASSLAPSGANVLTFGAGSRLTVL.

This chain uses TRBV7-9 with TRBJ2-1; 9 bases fit TRBD1. CDR1 and CDR2 from the germline V gene are SEHNR and FQNEAQ (reference sequence). The CDR3 contains 13 residues. J was trimmed by 13 bases and V by 5 bases; bases with no gene match: 9. CDR3 DNA: TGTGCCAGCAGCCCTGACGGACAGGGGACTCAGTTCTTC. This sequence encodes CASSPDGQGTQFF.

V usage is TRBV28 and J usage is TRBJ1-2; 9 nucleotides align to TRBD1. Germline CDR1 is MDHEN and CDR2 is SYDVKM. The CDR3 has 14 residues. The junction had 4 bases not matched to a gene; V was cut back by 4 bases and J by 4 bases. CDR3 residues: CASSSSQGAYGYTF. The CDR3 nucleotides read TGTGCCAGCAGTTCCTCACAGGGGGCCTATGGCTACACCTTC.

V and J are TRBV19 and TRBJ2-2, with D perhaps matching TRBD2 (6 bases). The CDR3 has 17 residues. Germline V gene data show CDR1 as LNHDA and CDR2 as SQIVND (reference sequence). V was trimmed by 0 bases and J by 0 bases, leaving 11 bases between them. In nucleotides, the CDR3 is TGTGCCAGTAGTATAGAGGAAGGAGGGCCGAACACCGGGGAGCTGTTTTTT. Protein: CASSIEEGGPNTGELFF.

This chain connects TRBV20-1 to TRBJ2-7, with TRBD2 matching 8 bases. Per the germline V gene, CDR1 is DFQATT and CDR2 is SNEGSKA (reference sequence). The CDR3 spans 15 residues. V shed 3 bases, J shed 0 bases, and the junction held 7 bases outside the gene matches. The CDR3 spells CSASEAGGLSYEQYF. The CDR3 region has the DNA TGCAGTGCTAGTGAGGCGGGAGGCCTCTCCTACGAGCAGTACTTC.

This clone was picked up a small number of times. V is TRBV11-3 and J is TRBJ2-3; D is perhaps TRBD2 (5 bases). V lost 4 bases and J lost 4, with 9 bases in between. CDR1 and CDR2 (germline): SGHNT, YENEEA. The CDR3 is made up of 13 amino acids. DNA of the CDR3: TGTGCCAGCAGCTCTGAGGGCTCAGATACGCAGTATTTT. Its translation: CASSSEGSDTQYF.

The V and J genes are TRBV5-4 and TRBJ2-2, with 7 bases matching TRBD1. The CDR3 consists of 15 residues. The trim removed 0 bases at V and 5 bases at J, leaving 4 bases unmatched. Germline V gene data show CDR1 as SGHNT and CDR2 as YYREEE (reference sequence). The CDR3 reads CASSLARGQTGELFF. For the CDR3, the DNA is TGTGCCAGCAGCTTGGCGAGGGGACAGACCGGGGAGCTGTTTTTT.

This chain links TRBV10-3 with TRBJ1-2, with 7 bases identical to TRBD1. The V and J ends lost 4 bases and 8 bases, in that order; junction bases with no gene match: 10. Germline V gene sequence: CDR1 ENHRY, CDR2 SYGVKD. This CDR3 has 14 residues. In DNA form, the CDR3 reads TGTGCCATCAGTGCCGACGGACAGGCGGAAGGCTACACCTTC. Protein product: CAISADGQAEGYTF.